The 16 T cell receptor beta chains below come from one sample, sequenced in a study of CXCR3-negative and CXCR3-positive naive CD8 T cells. All TRB cDNA libraries came from 5' RACE performed with UMI labels. With the 5' RACE reads reprocessed, TCRdb shows one record per CDR3 protein and no DNA. Its clone listing holds about 40,000 distinct CDR3 sequences. Sequenced: memory CD8+ T cells from blood. These receptors all stem from a human donor in good health. Some clones in this sample may be carry-over from other donors' samples.

The J gene is TRBJ2-5, the V gene TRBV20-1. The CDR3 runs to 14 residues. CDR1 and CDR2 from the germline V gene are DFQATT and SNEGSKA (reference sequence). The CDR3 is CSARDMLAGETQYF.

The chain has TRBV28 and TRBJ2-3; the D call from TCRdb, TRBD1, cannot be confirmed without DNA. Germline V gene data show CDR1 as MDHEN and CDR2 as SYDVKM. The CDR3 length is 13 residues. CDR3 amino acids: CASSLRGIDTQYF.

This chain connects TRBV20-1 to TRBJ2-1. The germline gives CDR1 DFQATT, CDR2 SNEGSKA (reference sequence). This CDR3 is 12 amino acids long. CDR3 loop: CSARVLGSEQFF.

The chain recombines TRBV7-2 with TRBJ1-1; as DNA is missing, the TRBD1 call by TCRdb cannot be tested. This CDR3 is 15 amino acids long. Germline loops: CDR1 SGHTA, CDR2 FQGNSA. The CDR3 protein is CASSHLTGLNTEAFF.

The V gene is TRBV6-6, the J gene TRBJ1-1; no DNA is available, so the TRBD1 call from TCRdb remains unchecked. Germline V gives CDR1 MNHNY, CDR2 SVGAGI (reference sequence). The CDR3 extends over 13 amino acids. The CDR3 region is CASSLRGVFEAFF.

The CDR3 sequence: CASRMPVTDTQYF. V and J are TRBV28 and TRBJ2-3; the D gene TCRdb calls, TRBD1, cannot be checked with no DNA. Germline assignment: CDR1 MDHEN and CDR2 SYDVKM. The CDR3 totals 13 residues.

The V and J genes are TRBV10-2 and TRBJ2-7; as DNA is missing, the TRBD1 call by TCRdb cannot be tested. This CDR3 contains 14 residues. Germline V gene sequence: CDR1 WSHSY, CDR2 SAAADI. CDR3 protein: CASSGPKTGVEQYF.

This chain uses TRBV28 with TRBJ1-5. Germline CDR1 and CDR2: MDHEN and SYDVKM. The CDR3 consists of 12 residues. The CDR3 protein is CASSLSGQPQHF. Filled out from reference TRBV28 and TRBJ1-5, the complete variable domain reads DVKVTQSSRYLVKRTGEKVFLECVQDMDHENMFWYRQDPGLGLRLIYFSYDVKMKEKGDIPEGYSVSREKKERFSLILESASTNQTSMYLCASSLSGQPQHFGDGTRLSIL.

The V call is TRBV27, the J call TRBJ2-3; TCRdb lists TRBD1, though no DNA is available to test this call. The CDR3 is 15 residues long. Germline V gene data show CDR1 as MNHEY and CDR2 as SMNVEV (reference sequence). This CDR3 reads CASSPEDRSTDTQYF.

V and J are TRBV29-1 and TRBJ2-4; TCRdb's D call, TRBD1, is unchecked because there is no DNA. Germline-derived CDR1 and CDR2 are SQVTM and ANQGSEA. This CDR3 region has 18 residues. The CDR3 protein is CSVEATLSKQGVGNIQYF.

The V and J genes are TRBV7-2 and TRBJ1-2; TCRdb's D gene call, TRBD1, goes unchecked for lack of DNA. This CDR3 spans 15 amino acids. Per germline, CDR1 SGHTA and CDR2 FQGNSA. The CDR3 sequence is CASSLDSAGENGYTF.

The chain couples TRBV7-9 to TRBJ2-7; TCRdb outputs TRBD2, but without DNA this stays unchecked. The germline V gene encodes CDR1 SEHNR and CDR2 FQNEAQ (reference sequence). This CDR3 region has 15 residues. This chain's CDR3 is CASSPYGAEGYEQYF.

The chain carries TRBV6-2 or TRBV6-3 and TRBJ2-1; no DNA is available, so the TRBD1 call from TCRdb remains unchecked. This CDR3 spans 17 amino acids. Germline CDR1 and CDR2: MNHEY and SVGEGT. This chain's CDR3 is CASSYRGYQGRYNEQFF.

The chain joins TRBV7-6 to TRBJ2-3. Per germline, CDR1 SGHVS and CDR2 FNYEAQ. This CDR3 contains 13 residues. The CDR3 protein is CASSSLETDTQYF.

The rearrangement uses TRBV7-6 and TRBJ2-2; as DNA is missing, the TRBD1 call by TCRdb cannot be tested. CDR1 is SGHVS, CDR2 FNYEAQ, per germline. This CDR3 has 14 residues. The CDR3 is CASSDRGNTGELFF. The full variable domain, its missing parts supplied by reference TRBV7-6 and TRBJ2-2, is GAGVSQSPRYKVTKRGQDVALRCDPISGHVSLYWYRQALGQGPEFLTYFNYEAQQDKSGLPNDRFSAERPEGSISTLTIQRTEQRDSAMYRCASSDRGNTGELFFGEGSRLTVL.

The CDR3 region is CASSPRDRVNYGYTF. The genes are TRBV7-9 and TRBJ1-2; lacking DNA, the TRBD1 call made by TCRdb goes unchecked. The CDR3 length is 15 residues. Germline V gene data show CDR1 as SEHNR and CDR2 as FQNEAQ (reference sequence). Filled out from reference TRBV7-9 and TRBJ1-2, the complete variable domain reads DTGVSQNPRHKITKRGQNVTFRCDPISEHNRLYWYRQTLGQGPEFLTYFQNEAQLEKSRLLSDRFSAERPKGSFSTLEIQRTEQGDSAMYLCASSPRDRVNYGYTFGSGTRLTVV.